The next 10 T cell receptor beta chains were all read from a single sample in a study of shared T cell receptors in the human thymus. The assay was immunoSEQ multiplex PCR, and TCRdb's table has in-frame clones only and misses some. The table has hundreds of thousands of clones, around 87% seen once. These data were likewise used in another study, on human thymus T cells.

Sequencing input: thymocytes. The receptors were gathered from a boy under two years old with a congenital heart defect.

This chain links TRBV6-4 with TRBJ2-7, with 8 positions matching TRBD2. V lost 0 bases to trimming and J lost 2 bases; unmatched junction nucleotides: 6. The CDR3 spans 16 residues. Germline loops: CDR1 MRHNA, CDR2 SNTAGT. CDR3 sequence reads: CASSDSSPGGPYEQYF. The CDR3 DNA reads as TGTGCCAGCAGTGACTCGTCCCCGGGAGGGCCCTACGAGCAGTACTTC.

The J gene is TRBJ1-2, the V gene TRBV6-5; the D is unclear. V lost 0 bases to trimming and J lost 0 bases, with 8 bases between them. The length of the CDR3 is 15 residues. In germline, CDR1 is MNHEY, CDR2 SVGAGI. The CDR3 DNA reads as TGTGCCAGCAGTTACTCGGCAGGTACTAACTATGGCTACACCTTC. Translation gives CASSYSAGTNYGYTF.

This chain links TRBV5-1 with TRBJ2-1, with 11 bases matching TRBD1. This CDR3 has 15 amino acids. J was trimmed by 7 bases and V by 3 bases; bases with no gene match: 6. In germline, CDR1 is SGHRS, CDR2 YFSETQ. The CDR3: CASSSDRGLRNEQFF. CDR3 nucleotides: TGCGCCAGCAGCTCGGACAGGGGGCTTCGGAATGAGCAGTTCTTC.

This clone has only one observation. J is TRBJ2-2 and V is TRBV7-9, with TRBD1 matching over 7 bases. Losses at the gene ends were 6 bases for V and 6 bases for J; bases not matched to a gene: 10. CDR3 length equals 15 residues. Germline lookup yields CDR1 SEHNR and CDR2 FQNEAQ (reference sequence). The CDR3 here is CASRSARGKPGELFF. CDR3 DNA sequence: TGTGCCAGCAGGTCAGCCAGGGGGAAGCCCGGGGAGCTGTTTTTT.

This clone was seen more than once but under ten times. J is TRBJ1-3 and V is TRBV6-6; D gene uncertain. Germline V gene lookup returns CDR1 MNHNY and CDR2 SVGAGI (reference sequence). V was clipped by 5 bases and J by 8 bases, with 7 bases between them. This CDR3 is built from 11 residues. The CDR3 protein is CASSIGYTIYF. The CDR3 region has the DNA TGTGCCAGCAGTATCGGGTACACCATATATTTT.

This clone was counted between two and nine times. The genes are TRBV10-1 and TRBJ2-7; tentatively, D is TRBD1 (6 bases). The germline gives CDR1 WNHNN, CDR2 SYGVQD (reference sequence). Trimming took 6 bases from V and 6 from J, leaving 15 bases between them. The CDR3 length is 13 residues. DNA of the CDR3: TGCGCCAGCAGCTCACAGGGTACCGGCGAGCAGTACTTC. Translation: CASSSQGTGEQYF.

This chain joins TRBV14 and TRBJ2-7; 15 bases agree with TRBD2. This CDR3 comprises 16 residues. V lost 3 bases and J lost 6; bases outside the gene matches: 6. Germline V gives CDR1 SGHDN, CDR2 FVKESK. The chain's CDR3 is CASSQTGLAGGIEQYF. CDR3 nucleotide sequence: TGTGCCAGCAGCCAGACGGGACTAGCGGGAGGTATCGAGCAGTACTTC.

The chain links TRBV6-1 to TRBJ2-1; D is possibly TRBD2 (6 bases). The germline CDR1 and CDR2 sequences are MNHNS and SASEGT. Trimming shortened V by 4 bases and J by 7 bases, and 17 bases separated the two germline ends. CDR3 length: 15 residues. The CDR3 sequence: CASSGRESGPNEQFF. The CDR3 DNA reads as TGTGCCAGCAGTGGCCGGGAGAGCGGACCTAATGAGCAGTTCTTC.

The CDR3 DNA is TGTGCCAGCAGCCCCACTAGCGGGAGGTTACGAGAGACCCAGTACTTC. Translating gives CASSPTSGRLRETQYF. The gene calls are TRBV13 and TRBJ2-5; 12 bases are a match to TRBD2. Germline trimming cut 5 bases from V and 4 bases from J; bases unmatched to any gene: 8. CDR1 and CDR2 (germline): PRHDT, FYEKMQ (reference sequence). This CDR3 is 16 amino acids long.

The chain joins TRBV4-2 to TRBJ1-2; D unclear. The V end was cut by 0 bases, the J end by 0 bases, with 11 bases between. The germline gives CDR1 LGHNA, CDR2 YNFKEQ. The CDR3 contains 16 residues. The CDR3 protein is CASSQDSGVTNYGYTF. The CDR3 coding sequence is TGTGCCAGCAGCCAAGATTCCGGGGTTACTAACTATGGCTACACCTTC.